The clone carrying this T cell receptor beta chain was counted ten times or more. The sample belongs to a study of patients and donors after allogeneic stem cell transplantation. Between the trimmed V and J ends, which lost 4 bases and 4 bases, there was a span of 12 bases. The CDR3 is 13 amino acids. The V gene's germline CDR1 is GTSNPN and CDR2 SVGIG (reference sequence). TCRdb ran MiXCR on the RT-PCR reads and lists one entry per CDR3 protein. The table has about 230,000 distinct CDR3 sequences, approximately 14% seen once. Sequenced: blood, either unsorted or a sorted T cell fraction (not recorded which). V gene TRBV30 combines with J gene TRBJ2-3, with D perhaps matching TRBD2 (6 bases). The source of this sequence is a human donor who was either an allogeneic HSCT recipient or a stem cell or donor lymphocyte infusion donor (not recorded which). It is not recorded whose cells these are; they may come from a transplant donor. The CDR3 DNA reads as TGTGCCTGGACCACAAGGAGGGCAGATACGCAGTATTTT. Translation gives CAWTTRRADTQYF.